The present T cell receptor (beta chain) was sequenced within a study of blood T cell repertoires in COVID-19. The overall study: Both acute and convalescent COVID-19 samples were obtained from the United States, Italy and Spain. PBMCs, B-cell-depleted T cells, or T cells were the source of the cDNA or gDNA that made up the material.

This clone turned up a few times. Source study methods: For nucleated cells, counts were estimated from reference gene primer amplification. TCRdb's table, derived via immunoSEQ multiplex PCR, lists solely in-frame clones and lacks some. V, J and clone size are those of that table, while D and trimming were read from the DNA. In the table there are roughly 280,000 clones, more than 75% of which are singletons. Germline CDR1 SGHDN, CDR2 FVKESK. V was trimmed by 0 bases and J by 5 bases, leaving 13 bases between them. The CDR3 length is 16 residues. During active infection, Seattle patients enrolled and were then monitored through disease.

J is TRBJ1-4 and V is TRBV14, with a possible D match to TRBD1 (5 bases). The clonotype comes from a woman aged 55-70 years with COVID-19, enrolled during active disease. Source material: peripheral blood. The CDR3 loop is CASSQDRGVWNEKLFF. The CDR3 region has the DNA TGTGCCAGCAGCCAAGATCGGGGGGTTTGGAATGAAAAACTGTTTTTT.